The 16 T cell receptor beta chains reported below all come from one sample, sequenced in a study of cytomegalovirus exposure and HLA in healthy donors. TCRdb's table, derived via immunoSEQ multiplex PCR, lists solely in-frame clones and lacks some. The sample lists approximately 99,000 clones; almost 96% were seen once. The material sequenced was PBMCs. The receptors derive from a woman aged 18-35 years in good health and CMV-seronegative.

The chain uses TRBV7-9 and TRBJ2-3, with D perhaps TRBD1 (6 bases). V gave up 5 bases and J gave up 4 bases, with 22 bases separating them. The germline V gene encodes CDR1 SEHNR and CDR2 FQNEAQ (reference sequence). CDR3 length: 17 residues. CDR3 DNA sequence: TGTGCCAGCAGCCCCTCGGGGACACCTTCCCACGCAGATACGCAGTATTTT. Residues: CASSPSGTPSHADTQYF.

This chain connects TRBV7-2 to TRBJ2-2, with 9 bases aligning to TRBD2. V was pared by 5 bases and J by 5 bases, with 9 bases of the junction left unmatched. From germline, CDR1 is SGHTA and CDR2 FQGNSA. This CDR3 is 16 amino acids long. CDR3 sequence (DNA): TGTGCCAGCAGCGGGGCTAGCGGGGCCCCGACCGGGGAGCTGTTTTTT. It codes for CASSGASGAPTGELFF.

The chain employs TRBV27 and TRBJ1-1, with D possibly TRBD1 on 6 matching bases. The CDR3 consists of 15 residues. The germline CDR1 and CDR2 sequences are MNHEY and SMNVEV (reference sequence). V lost 3 bases and J 3 bases, leaving 14 bases between the germline ends. CDR3: CASSFQTGLDTEAFF. The CDR3 DNA follows: TGTGCCAGCAGTTTCCAAACAGGGTTGGACACTGAAGCTTTCTTT.

The chain combines TRBV28 with TRBJ2-1, with D tentatively TRBD2 (5 bases). The germline CDR1 and CDR2 sequences are MDHEN and SYDVKM. The CDR3 is 14 residues long. Trimming took 3 bases from V and 8 from J, leaving 14 bases between them. The DNA of the CDR3 is TGTGCCAGCAGTTTTGCAGGAAAGGGAGATGAGCAGTTCTTC. Amino acids: CASSFAGKGDEQFF.

The J gene is TRBJ2-1, the V gene TRBV18, with 13 bases identical to TRBD2. The germline gives CDR1 KGHSH, CDR2 LQKENI. V was pared by 4 bases and J by 2 bases, with 11 bases of the junction left unmatched. This CDR3 has 19 residues. The CDR3 nucleotides are TGTGCCAGCTCACTGCGACTAGCGGGGGGAACGGCGACCTACAATGAGCAGTTCTTC. It encodes CASSLRLAGGTATYNEQFF.

The chain couples TRBV28 to TRBJ1-1, with D tentatively TRBD1 (6 bases). This CDR3 spans 15 amino acids. Per germline, CDR1 MDHEN and CDR2 SYDVKM. V was clipped by 2 bases and J by 0 bases, with 10 bases between them. CDR3 amino acids: CASSLQDRMNTEAFF. The CDR3 DNA sequence: TGTGCCAGCAGTTTACAAGACAGGATGAACACTGAAGCTTTCTTT.

CDR3 sequence (DNA): TGTGCCAGCAGCCCAGCGGGCGTCAGCGGATACTATGGCTACACCTTC. Its protein product is CASSPAGVSGYYGYTF. The gene calls are TRBV7-8 and TRBJ1-2; unclear D gene. CDR1 and CDR2 (germline): SGHVS, FQNEAQ. CDR3 length: 16 amino acids. The ends were cut back, 5 bases at V and 3 bases at J, with 19 bases in the middle.

The chain joins TRBV5-1 to TRBJ1-2, with 7 nucleotides matching TRBD1. Germline CDR1 is SGHRS and CDR2 is YFSETQ. Germline trimming cut 1 base from V and 10 bases from J; bases unmatched to any gene: 10. The CDR3 is 14 amino acids. CDR3 sequence: CASSLIAGQGDYTF. CDR3 coding DNA: TGCGCCAGCAGCTTGATAGCGGGGCAGGGGGACTACACCTTC.

This clone has just one count. The rearrangement joins TRBV5-1 to TRBJ1-5; TRBD1 aligns across 8 bases. The V gene end was trimmed by 6 bases and the J gene end by 2 bases; junction bases not matched to a gene: 7. CDR1 and CDR2 (germline): SGHRS, YFSETQ. The CDR3 has 15 amino acids. The CDR3 region has the DNA TGCGCCAGCAACCAACAGGGGGGGCGCAATCAGCCCCAGCATTTT. It is translated as CASNQQGGRNQPQHF.

The chain couples TRBV5-6 to TRBJ1-1, with D tentatively TRBD1 (5 bases). The length of the CDR3 is 14 residues. CDR1 is SGHDT and CDR2 is YYEEEE in the germline V gene. Trimming removed 0 bases from V and 6 bases from J, with 12 bases in between. The CDR3 region has the DNA TGTGCCAGCAGCTTGGCCAGGGTCGTACCTGAAGCTTTCTTT. Translation gives CASSLARVVPEAFF.

This chain links TRBV4-2 with TRBJ2-5; 15 bases fit TRBD2. With V trimmed by 0 bases and J by 2 bases, 7 bases remained unmatched. This CDR3 region has 19 residues. Looked up from germline, CDR1 is LGHNA and CDR2 is YNFKEQ. CDR3 nucleotides: TGTGCCAGCAGCCAAGATTTCCCCGGACTAGCGGGGGGGCAAGAGACCCAGTACTTC. It is translated as CASSQDFPGLAGGQETQYF.

This chain connects TRBV27 to TRBJ1-1, with D possibly being TRBD1 (5 bases). The CDR3 spans 16 residues. Between the trimmed V and J ends, which lost 5 bases and 2 bases, there was a span of 18 bases. CDR1 and CDR2 (germline): MNHEY, SMNVEV (reference sequence). The DNA for the CDR3 is TGTGCCAGCAGTACCCGGGGACTGGCCCGCAACACTGAAGCTTTCTTT. Amino acids: CASSTRGLARNTEAFF.

In this sample, this clone turned up once. The chain employs TRBV27 and TRBJ2-5; TRBD2 aligns across 7 bases. Germline V lookup: CDR1 MNHEY, CDR2 SMNVEV (reference sequence). This CDR3 is built from 14 residues. The V and J ends lost 0 bases and 4 bases, in that order; junction bases with no gene match: 2. CDR3 nucleotides: TGTGCCAGCAGTTTATCGAGCGGGGCAGAGACCCAGTACTTC. Its translation: CASSLSSGAETQYF.

In DNA, the CDR3 is TGTGCCAGCAGCCCAACGATCCTGGCCCCCTCCTACGAGCAGTACTTC. Its translation is CASSPTILAPSYEQYF. The chain recombines TRBV7-9 with TRBJ2-7; D gene unclear. The CDR3 has 16 residues. The germline V gene has CDR1 SEHNR and CDR2 FQNEAQ (reference sequence). Trimming took off 5 bases at V and 0 bases at J, with 17 bases between the two ends.

This chain uses TRBV28 with TRBJ1-2; 9 nucleotides align to TRBD1. CDR3 length: 14 residues. CDR1 and CDR2 from the germline V gene are MDHEN and SYDVKM. V gave up 6 bases and J gave up 5 bases; unmatched junction bases: 7. The CDR3 reads CASSHRGQGYGYTF. In DNA, the CDR3 is TGTGCCAGCAGCCACCGGGGACAGGGTTATGGCTACACCTTC.

The genes are TRBV14 and TRBJ2-1; maybe TRBD1 (6 bases). The V and J ends lost 1 base and 5 bases respectively, with 12 bases between them. The CDR3 extends over 15 amino acids. From germline, CDR1 is SGHDN and CDR2 FVKESK. In DNA form, the CDR3 reads TGTGCCAGCAGCCAAGGCAGGGGCCTCAACAATGAGCAGTTCTTC. It is translated as CASSQGRGLNNEQFF.